Reported below is one T cell receptor (beta chain). Its target is unknown. The entry originates in a study of beta chain features in type 1 diabetes. The whole isolated RNA underwent reverse transcription, so sequencing captured expressed TCRB transcripts. Produced via immunoSEQ multiplex PCR; TCRdb's table is partial and in-frame only. The sample lists 350,000 to 400,000 clones, about 16% occurring once. Whole-study results and caveats: In the patient group, naive, central memory and Treg TCRB repertoires seemed more alike than in the healthy donor group.

The CDR3 has 14 amino acids. V was clipped by 0 bases and J by 10 bases, with 14 bases between them. Germline assignment: CDR1 SGHAT and CDR2 FQNNGV. V is TRBV11-2 and J is TRBJ2-3; D possibly corresponds to TRBD1 (6 bases). This sequence originates from a young woman in good health. Sequenced: naive CD4+ T cells from blood. The CDR3 DNA is TGTGCCAGCAGCTTAGATTTTGGACAGCTGGCGCAGTATTTT. This encodes CASSLDFGQLAQYF.